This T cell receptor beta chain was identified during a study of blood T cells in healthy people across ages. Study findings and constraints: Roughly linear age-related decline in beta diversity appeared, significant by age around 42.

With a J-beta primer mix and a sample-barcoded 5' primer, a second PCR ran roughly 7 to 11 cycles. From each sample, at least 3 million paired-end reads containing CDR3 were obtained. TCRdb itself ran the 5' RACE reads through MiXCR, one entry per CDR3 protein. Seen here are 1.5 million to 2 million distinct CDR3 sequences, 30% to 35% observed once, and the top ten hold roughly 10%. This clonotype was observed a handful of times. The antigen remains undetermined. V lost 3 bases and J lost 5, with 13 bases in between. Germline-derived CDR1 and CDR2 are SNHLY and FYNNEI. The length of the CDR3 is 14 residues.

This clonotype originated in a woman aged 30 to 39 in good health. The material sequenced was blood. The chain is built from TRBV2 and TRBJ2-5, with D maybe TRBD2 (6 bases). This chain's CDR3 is CASSERLREETQYF. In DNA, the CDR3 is TGTGCCAGCAGTGAGCGGCTCCGGGAGGAGACCCAGTACTTC.